This T cell receptor beta chain was recorded in a study of shared clonotypes between healthy human individuals. CDR1 is SGHKS and CDR2 is YYEKEE in the germline V gene (reference sequence). Deletions cut 4 bases from V and 0 bases from J, with 10 bases between. The CDR3 loop spans 14 amino acids. Generated by immunoSEQ multiplex PCR, the TCRdb table keeps only in-frame clones and is missing some. The sample lists approximately 350,000 clones; around 72% were seen once. The J gene is TRBJ1-1, the V gene TRBV5-5; D unclear. The source is a man aged 30 to 39 in good health. Sequencing was done on a sample of memory CD4+ T cells sorted from blood. Noted subset: CD45RA-negative fraction. The CDR3 DNA follows: TGTGCCAGCAGCCTCGGGATCCTGAACACTGAAGCTTTCTTT. Its translation is CASSLGILNTEAFF.